Following are 2 T cell receptor beta chains from one sample sequenced in a study of T-cell memory formation after mild COVID-19. TCRdb re-derived calls from the 5' RACE reads in MiXCR, one entry per CDR3 protein. The table has 450,000 to 650,000 distinct CDR3 sequences, less than 25% seen once. Specimen: PBMCs or a T cell subset sorted from them (not recorded which). The source is an adult woman who had mild COVID-19 (a few samples of this study predate the infection). Cell type and time point are not known.

This clonotype has more than one count but fewer than ten. This rearrangement joins TRBV21-1 to TRBJ1-6. TRBV21-1 is a documented pseudogene. The CDR3 sequence is 17 residues long. The CDR3 protein is CASSRGLPSSYNSPLHF. The CDR3 nucleotides read TGTGCCAGCAGCAGGGGACTCCCAAGCTCCTATAATTCACCCCTCCACTTT.

About this clonotype itself: At one end, the junction sequence differs from germline, possibly due to a read error. The chain employs TRBV12-3 or TRBV12-4 and TRBJ2-2; D might be TRBD2 (5 bases). This CDR3 has 15 amino acids. The CDR3 nucleotides are TGTGCCAGCAGCAAGACGGAAACGAACACCGGGGAGATGTTTTTT. This sequence encodes CASSKTETNTGEMFF.